A single count supports the clone carrying this T cell receptor beta chain. Here immunoSEQ multiplex PCR was the method, and the copy in TCRdb shows in-frame clones only, minus some. The repertoire includes about 120,000 clones, under 95% of them detected once, and about 4% sits in the top ten. V lost 1 base, J lost 5 bases, and 5 bases stayed unmatched. From germline, CDR1 is SGHTA and CDR2 FQGTGA. The CDR3 extends over 16 amino acids. This record comes from a study of brain T cells in children with intractable seizures. Patients received at least one anti-epileptic drug before surgery. The clonotype was recovered from a boy in the first two years of life with hemimegalencephaly and intractable seizures. The sample here was peripheral blood, taken at surgery. This chain uses TRBV7-3 with TRBJ2-5; 12 nucleotides align to TRBD2. The CDR3 bases are TGTGCCAGCAGCTTAAGGCGACTAGCGGGAGTTGAGACCCAGTACTTC. Its translation: CASSLRRLAGVETQYF.